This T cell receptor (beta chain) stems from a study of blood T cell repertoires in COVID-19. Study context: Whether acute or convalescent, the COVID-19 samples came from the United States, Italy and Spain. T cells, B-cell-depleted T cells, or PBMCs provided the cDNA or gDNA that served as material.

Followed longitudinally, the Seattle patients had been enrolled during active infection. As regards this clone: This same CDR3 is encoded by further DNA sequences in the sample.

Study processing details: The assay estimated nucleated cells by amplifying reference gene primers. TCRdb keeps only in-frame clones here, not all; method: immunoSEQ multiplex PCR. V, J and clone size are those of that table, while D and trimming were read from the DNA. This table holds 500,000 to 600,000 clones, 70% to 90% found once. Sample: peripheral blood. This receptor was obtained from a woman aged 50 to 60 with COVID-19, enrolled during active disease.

The CDR3 region is CASSLGRTGYGYTF. DNA for the CDR3: TGTGCCAGCAGCTTAGGCCGGACAGGGTATGGCTACACCTTC. This chain joins TRBV7-8 and TRBJ1-2; 8 bases match TRBD1. The V gene end was trimmed by 1 base and the J gene end by 5 bases; junction bases not matched to a gene: 3. CDR3 length: 14 amino acids. Germline-derived CDR1 and CDR2 are SGHVS and FQNEAQ.